The TCR beta chain under discussion was sequenced for a study of cytomegalovirus exposure and HLA in healthy donors. Study-wide background: From 190 million or so T cells, an earlier analysis saw roughly 100 million unique TCR beta sequences. Findings and limits, study-wide: The authors later found most CMV-associated TCR beta chains appeared HLA-restricted.

Use of 60 Vbeta and 13 Jbeta primers characterized the PCR. Repertoires were generated with immunoSEQ multiplex PCR, while TCRdb's copy carries only in-frame clones and drops some. The profile shows roughly 180,000 clones, 60% to 80% of them singletons. Concerning this clone itself: Its target is not known.

The receptor was derived from a man over 45 in good health and CMV-seropositive. The source material was PBMCs.

The CDR3: CASSLLYSKNTEAFF. CDR3 in DNA: TGTGCCAGCAGTTTACTTTACTCAAAGAACACTGAAGCTTTCTTT. The J gene is TRBJ1-1, the V gene TRBV27; D ambiguous. This CDR3 is 15 amino acids long. Trimming stripped 2 bases from V and 1 base from J, with 11 bases between. Germline lookup yields CDR1 MNHEY and CDR2 SMNVEV (reference sequence).